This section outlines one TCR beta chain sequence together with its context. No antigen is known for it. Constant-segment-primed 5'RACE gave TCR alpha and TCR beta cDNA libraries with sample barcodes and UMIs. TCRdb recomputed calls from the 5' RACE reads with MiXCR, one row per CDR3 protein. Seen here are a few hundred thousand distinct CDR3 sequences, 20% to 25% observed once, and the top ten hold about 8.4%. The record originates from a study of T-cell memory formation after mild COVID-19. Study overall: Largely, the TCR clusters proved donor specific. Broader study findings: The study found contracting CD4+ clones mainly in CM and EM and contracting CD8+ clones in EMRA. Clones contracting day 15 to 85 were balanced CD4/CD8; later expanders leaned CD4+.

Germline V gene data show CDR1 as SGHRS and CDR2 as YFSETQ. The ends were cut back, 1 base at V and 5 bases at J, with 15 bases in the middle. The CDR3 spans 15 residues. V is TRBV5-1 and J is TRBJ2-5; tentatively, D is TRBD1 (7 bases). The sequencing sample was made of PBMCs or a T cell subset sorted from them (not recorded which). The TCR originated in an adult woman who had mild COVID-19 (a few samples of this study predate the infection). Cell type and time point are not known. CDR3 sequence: CASSLSGGTEETQYF. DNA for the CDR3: TGCGCCAGCAGCTTGTCCGGAGGGACAGAGGAGACCCAGTACTTC.